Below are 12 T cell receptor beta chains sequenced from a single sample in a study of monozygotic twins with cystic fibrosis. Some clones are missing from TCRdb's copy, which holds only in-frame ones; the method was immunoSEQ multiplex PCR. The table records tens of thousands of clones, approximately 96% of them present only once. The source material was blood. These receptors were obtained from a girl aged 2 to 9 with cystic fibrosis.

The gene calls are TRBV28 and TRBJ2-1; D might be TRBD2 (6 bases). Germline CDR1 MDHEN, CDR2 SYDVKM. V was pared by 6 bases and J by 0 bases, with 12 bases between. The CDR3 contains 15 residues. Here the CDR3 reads CASSRSGPSYNEQFF. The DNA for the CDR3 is TGTGCCAGCAGCCGGAGCGGGCCCTCCTACAATGAGCAGTTCTTC.

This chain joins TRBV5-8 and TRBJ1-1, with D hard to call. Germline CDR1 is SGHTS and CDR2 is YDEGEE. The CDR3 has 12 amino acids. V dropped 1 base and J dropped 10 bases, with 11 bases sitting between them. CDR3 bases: TGTGCCAGCAGCTTGCGCGGTCTCCGAGCTTTCTTT. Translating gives CASSLRGLRAFF.

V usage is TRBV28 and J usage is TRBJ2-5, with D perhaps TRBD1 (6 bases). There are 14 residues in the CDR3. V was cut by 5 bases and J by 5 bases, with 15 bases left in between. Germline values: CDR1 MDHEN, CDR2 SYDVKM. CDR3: CASSTGGAGETQYF. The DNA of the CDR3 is TGTGCCAGCAGTACTGGGGGCGCAGGGGAGACCCAGTACTTC.

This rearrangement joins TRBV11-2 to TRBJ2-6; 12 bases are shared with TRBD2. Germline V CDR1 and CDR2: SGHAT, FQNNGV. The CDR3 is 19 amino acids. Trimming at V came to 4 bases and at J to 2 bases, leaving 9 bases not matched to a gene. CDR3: CASSSLAGGRIAGANVLTF. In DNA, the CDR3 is TGTGCCAGCAGCTCGCTAGCGGGAGGGCGTATCGCTGGGGCCAACGTCCTGACTTTC.

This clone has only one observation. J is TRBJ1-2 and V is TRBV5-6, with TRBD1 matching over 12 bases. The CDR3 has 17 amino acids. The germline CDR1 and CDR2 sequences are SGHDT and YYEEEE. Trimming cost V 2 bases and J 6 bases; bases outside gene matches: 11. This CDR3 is CASSFFLKGQGANGYTF. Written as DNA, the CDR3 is TGTGCCAGCAGCTTCTTCCTTAAGGGACAGGGGGCGAATGGCTACACCTTC.

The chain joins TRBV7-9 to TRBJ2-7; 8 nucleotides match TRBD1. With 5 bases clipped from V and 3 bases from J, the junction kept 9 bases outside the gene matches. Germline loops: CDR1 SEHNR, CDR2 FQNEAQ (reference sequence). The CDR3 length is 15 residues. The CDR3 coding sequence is TGTGCCAGCAGCGAAGGACAGGGAGGCTACTACGAGCAGTACTTC. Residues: CASSEGQGGYYEQYF.

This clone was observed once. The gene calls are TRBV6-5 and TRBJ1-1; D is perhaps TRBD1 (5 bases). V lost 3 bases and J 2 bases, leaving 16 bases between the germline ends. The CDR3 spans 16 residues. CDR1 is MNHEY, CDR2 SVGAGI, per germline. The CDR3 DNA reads TGTGCCAGCAGTTATTCCCTGGGACGGAGTAACACTGAAGCTTTCTTT. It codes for CASSYSLGRSNTEAFF.

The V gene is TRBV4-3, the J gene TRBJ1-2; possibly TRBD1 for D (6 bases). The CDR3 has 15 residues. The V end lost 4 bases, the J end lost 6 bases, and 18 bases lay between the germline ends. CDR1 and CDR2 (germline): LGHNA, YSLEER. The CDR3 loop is CASSPLGGGANGYTF. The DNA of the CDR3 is TGCGCCAGCAGCCCCCTTGGCGGGGGGGCAAATGGCTACACCTTC.

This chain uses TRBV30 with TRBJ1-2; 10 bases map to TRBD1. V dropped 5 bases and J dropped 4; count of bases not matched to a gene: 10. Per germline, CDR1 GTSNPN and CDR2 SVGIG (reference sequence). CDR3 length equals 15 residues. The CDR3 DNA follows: TGTGCCTGGGGACACCGGGACAGGGGTCTCTATGGCTACACCTTC. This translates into CAWGHRDRGLYGYTF.

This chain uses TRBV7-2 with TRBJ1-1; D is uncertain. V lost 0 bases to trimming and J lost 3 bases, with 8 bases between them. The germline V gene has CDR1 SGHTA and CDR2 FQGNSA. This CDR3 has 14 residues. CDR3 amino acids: CASSLARLDTEAFF. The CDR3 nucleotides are TGTGCCAGCAGCTTAGCGCGTCTAGACACTGAAGCTTTCTTT.

The CDR3 spells CASRNRQGGNYGYTF. In DNA form, the CDR3 reads TGTGCCAGCAGAAATCGACAGGGCGGCAACTATGGCTACACCTTC. The chain recombines TRBV9 with TRBJ1-2; 7 bases align to TRBD1. The ends lost 5 bases at V and 2 bases at J; junction bases unmatched: 9. Germline loops: CDR1 SGDLS, CDR2 YYNGEE. This CDR3 has 15 amino acids. Full variable domain (remainder filled in from reference TRBV9 and TRBJ1-2): DSGVTQTPKHLITATGQRVTLRCSPRSGDLSVYWYQQSLDQGLQFLIQYYNGEERAKGNILERFSAQQFPDLHSELNLSSLELGDSALYFCASRNRQGGNYGYTFGSGTRLTVV.

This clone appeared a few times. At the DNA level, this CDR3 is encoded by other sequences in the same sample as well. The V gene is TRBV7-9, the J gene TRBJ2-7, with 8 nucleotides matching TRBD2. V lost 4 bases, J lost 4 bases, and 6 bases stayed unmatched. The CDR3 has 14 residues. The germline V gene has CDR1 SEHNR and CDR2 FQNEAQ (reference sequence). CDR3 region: CASSSSQREYEQYF. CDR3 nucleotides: TGTGCCAGCAGCTCCTCGCAGCGGGAGTACGAGCAGTACTTC.